Listed below are T cell receptor beta chains from one sample, sequenced in a study of OX40 agonist ivuxolimab in advanced cancers. Here immunoSEQ multiplex PCR was the method, and the copy in TCRdb shows in-frame clones only, minus some. The sample yields about 59,000 clones, roughly 85% seen once. Source: CD4+ or CD8+ T cells sorted from blood, taken in a trial of the OX40 agonist ivuxolimab. The receptors were sampled from an adult with an advanced solid tumor such as melanoma, head and neck, liver or kidney cancer. CDR3s include the opening cysteine and the closing phenylalanine or tryptophan. D genes are given only for firm matches. Clone sizes are given selectively: once, few, many, or a class where the clone is expanded.

d_gene: TRBD2
v_gene: TRBV2
abundance: -
j_gene: TRBJ2-1
CDR3aa: CASGRQDLAAGGYNEQFF
CDR3nt: TGTGCCAGCGGCAGACAGGATCTGGCGGCGGGAGGCTACAATGAGCAGTTCTTC

d_gene: -
v_gene: TRBV30
abundance: -
j_gene: TRBJ1-1
CDR3aa: CAWSELGGGAFRNTEAFF
CDR3nt: TGTGCCTGGAGTGAGCTGGGAGGAGGGGCTTTTAGGAACACTGAAGCTTTCTTT

d_gene: TRBD1
v_gene: TRBV19
abundance: -
j_gene: TRBJ2-7
CDR3aa: CASSISGQGYEQYF
CDR3nt: TGTGCCAGTAGTATCTCCGGACAGGGCTACGAGCAGTACTTC

d_gene: -
v_gene: TRBV5-1
abundance: once
j_gene: TRBJ1-1
CDR3aa: CASSLGTATEAFF
CDR3nt: TGCGCCAGCAGCTTGGGGACAGCCACTGAAGCTTTCTTT

d_gene: -
v_gene: TRBV27
abundance: few
j_gene: TRBJ2-7
CDR3aa: CASSFGISYEQYF
CDR3nt: TGTGCCAGCAGTTTCGGAATCTCCTACGAGCAGTACTTC

d_gene: TRBD2
v_gene: TRBV7-9
abundance: -
j_gene: TRBJ2-1
CDR3aa: CASSRAGGTYNEQFF
CDR3nt: TGTGCCAGCAGCCGAGCGGGAGGAACCTACAATGAGCAGTTCTTC

d_gene: TRBD1
v_gene: TRBV10-3
abundance: -
j_gene: TRBJ1-5
CDR3aa: CAIRTGENQPQHF
CDR3nt: TGTGCCATCAGGACAGGGGAGAATCAGCCCCAGCATTTT

d_gene: -
v_gene: TRBV19
abundance: medium-sized
j_gene: TRBJ2-7
CDR3aa: CASSIRPEAASYEQYF
CDR3nt: TGTGCCAGTAGTATAAGGCCAGAAGCGGCCTCCTACGAGCAGTACTTC

d_gene: -
v_gene: TRBV2
abundance: -
j_gene: TRBJ1-1
CDR3aa: CASSTLLNTEAFF
CDR3nt: TGTGCCAGCAGTACACTCCTGAACACTGAAGCTTTCTTT

d_gene: -
v_gene: TRBV27
abundance: -
j_gene: TRBJ2-1
CDR3aa: CASSLQGPDSYNEQFF
CDR3nt: TGTGCCAGCAGTCTACAGGGACCGGATTCCTACAATGAGCAGTTCTTC

d_gene: TRBD1
v_gene: TRBV19
abundance: -
j_gene: TRBJ1-1
CDR3aa: CASRKTGGTEAFF
CDR3nt: TGTGCCAGTAGAAAAACAGGGGGCACTGAAGCTTTCTTT

d_gene: -
v_gene: TRBV20-1
abundance: -
j_gene: TRBJ2-7
CDR3aa: CSARAGSEQYF
CDR3nt: TGCAGTGCTAGGGCAGGTTCCGAGCAGTACTTC